These 22 T cell receptor beta chains share one sample of origin, sequenced in a study of blood T cells in healthy people across ages. Primed by a sample-barcoded 5' primer and a J-beta primer mix, a second PCR proceeded for about 7 to 12 cycles. One entry per CDR3 protein results from TCRdb running MiXCR on the 5' RACE reads. The sample consists of about 1,600,000 distinct CDR3 sequences, around 42% of them appearing once. The sample was blood. The origin of the receptors is a woman younger than 30 in good health.

This clonotype was observed at least ten times. The gene calls are TRBV20-1 and TRBJ2-1; TRBD2 agrees at 11 bases. The CDR3 is made up of 16 amino acids. J lost 5 bases, V lost 2 bases, and 8 bases had no gene match. Germline CDR1 DFQATT, CDR2 SNEGSKA (reference sequence). In nucleotides, the CDR3 is TGCAGTGCTAGACCGATTAGCGGGAGGGTCCACAATGAGCAGTTCTTC. Its translation is CSARPISGRVHNEQFF.

CDR3 in DNA: TGTGCCAGCACTACACTAGGGGGTAGTGTGGACAATGAGCAGTTCTTC. Its translation is CASTTLGGSVDNEQFF. This rearrangement joins TRBV12-3 or TRBV12-4 to TRBJ2-1; perhaps TRBD1 as D (6 bases). Trimming left V 7 bases short and J 5 bases short, with 21 bases between. CDR3 length equals 16 residues.

A few counts support this clonotype. V usage is TRBV12-3 or TRBV12-4 and J usage is TRBJ2-5; 10 bases match TRBD1. The CDR3 loop spans 18 amino acids. V was clipped by 5 bases and J by 3 bases; unmatched bases: 15. The CDR3 is CASSPETGTGESEETQYF. CDR3 nucleotides: TGTGCCAGCAGTCCCGAGACGGGGACAGGGGAGTCGGAAGAGACCCAGTACTTC.

CDR3 amino acids: CASGGRGLAGNEQYF. CDR3 DNA sequence: TGTGCCAGTGGTGGGAGGGGACTAGCGGGGAATGAGCAGTACTTC. The V and J genes are TRBV2 and TRBJ2-7; TRBD2 matches 13 bases. The CDR3 contains 15 residues. J was trimmed by 7 bases and V by 9 bases; bases with no gene match: 12. Germline V CDR1 and CDR2: SNHLY, FYNNEI.

V gene TRBV21-1 combines with J gene TRBJ1-2; the table's D call, TRBD1, was not checked against the DNA. TRBV21-1 is noted as a pseudogene. The CDR3 runs 16 residues. CDR3 in DNA: TGTGCCAGCAGCATCGTGCAGGGGTTTGGTAACTATGGCTACACCTTC. Its protein product is CASSIVQGFGNYGYTF.

This clonotype has a handful of counts. The rearrangement joins TRBV10-3 to TRBJ2-1, with 8 nucleotides matching TRBD2. The CDR3 is 14 amino acids. Germline-derived CDR1 and CDR2 are ENHRY and SYGVKD. The J segment lost 7 bases and the V segment lost 7 bases, leaving 9 bases of the junction unmatched. The chain's CDR3 is CAIKGLEAGNEQFF. The CDR3 coding sequence is TGTGCCATCAAGGGACTAGAGGCGGGTAATGAGCAGTTCTTC.

This clonotype was seen more than once but under ten times. The chain uses TRBV27 and TRBJ2-7, with TRBD2 identical over 11 bases. The CDR3 runs to 17 residues. Germline CDR1 reads MNHEY; CDR2 reads SMNVEV (reference sequence). The V and J ends lost 1 base and 2 bases, in that order; junction bases with no gene match: 7. For the CDR3, the DNA is TGTGCCAGCAGTTTATTAAGGTCGGGACTAGCGGCCTACGAGCAGTACTTC. Its translation: CASSLLRSGLAAYEQYF.

In this sample, this clonotype turned up a few times. The chain combines TRBV7-6 with TRBJ2-7; D is possibly TRBD2 (6 bases). This CDR3 has 13 amino acids. V lost 1 base to trimming and J lost 5 bases, with 9 bases between them. Germline V gene data show CDR1 as SGHVS and CDR2 as FNYEAQ. This chain's CDR3 is CASSLGLAHEQYF. Here the CDR3 DNA reads TGTGCCAGCAGCTTAGGGCTAGCGCACGAGCAGTACTTC.

The chain joins TRBV6-2 or TRBV6-3 to TRBJ2-5; 10 positions agree with TRBD2. This CDR3 region has 14 residues. The junction had 4 bases not matched to a gene; V was cut back by 7 bases and J by 2 bases. Germline CDR1 and CDR2: MNHEY and SVGEGT. CDR3 nucleotides: TGTGCCAGCATCCAGCGGGGGGGACAAGAGACCCAGTACTTC. Its translation is CASIQRGGQETQYF.

The CDR3: CASARSIVSEQYF. The CDR3 region has the DNA TGCGCCAGCGCCAGGTCTATTGTGAGCGAGCAGTACTTC. The chain couples TRBV5-1 to TRBJ2-7; D gene ambiguous. The CDR3 is 13 amino acids. The germline V gene encodes CDR1 SGHRS and CDR2 YFSETQ. V lost 7 bases and J lost 6, with 17 bases in between.

This clonotype was observed a single time. The V and J genes are TRBV6-6 and TRBJ2-1, with 11 positions matching TRBD2. CDR3 length: 17 residues. Germline V gene sequence: CDR1 MNHNY, CDR2 SVGAGI (reference sequence). Trimming at V came to 2 bases and at J to 2 bases, leaving 5 bases not matched to a gene. The CDR3 DNA reads as TGTGCCAGCAGTTACAGACTAGCGGGGACTGCCTACAATGAGCAGTTCTTC. Translation gives CASSYRLAGTAYNEQFF.

This clonotype was counted a few times. This chain connects TRBV20-1 to TRBJ2-7; 7 bases align to TRBD1. The V gene end was trimmed by 3 bases and the J gene end by 1 base; junction bases not matched to a gene: 6. The CDR3 sequence is 14 residues long. Germline CDR1 reads DFQATT; CDR2 reads SNEGSKA (reference sequence). This CDR3 reads CSASDRANSYEQYF. The DNA for the CDR3 is TGCAGTGCTAGCGACAGGGCCAATTCCTACGAGCAGTACTTC.

This chain links TRBV20-1 with TRBJ1-6; no reliable D call. Germline CDR1 and CDR2: DFQATT and SNEGSKA (reference sequence). This CDR3 has 15 residues. V was cut by 3 bases and J by 0 bases, with 9 bases left in between. The CDR3 DNA reads as TGCAGTGCTAGGGGTCGAAGCTCCTATAATTCACCCCTCCACTTT. This encodes CSARGRSSYNSPLHF.

This clonotype was observed at least ten times. The chain combines TRBV12-3 or TRBV12-4 with TRBJ1-4; no firm D call. This CDR3 is 11 amino acids long. Trimming took off 3 bases at V and 7 bases at J, with 3 bases between the two ends. The CDR3 DNA follows: TGTGCCAGCAGTTTTGGTGAAAAACTGTTTTTT. Translated, it gives CASSFGEKLFF.

The CDR3 sequence: CARPRDRKNIQYF. The DNA for the CDR3 is TGTGCCAGACCTAGGGACAGAAAAAACATTCAGTACTTC. The gene calls are TRBV6-4 and TRBJ2-4; TRBD1 agrees at 7 bases. There are 13 residues in the CDR3. Germline CDR1 MRHNA, CDR2 SNTAGT. V was pared by 9 bases and J by 4 bases, with 6 bases of the junction left unmatched.

The chain links TRBV6-1 to TRBJ2-7, with 8 bases aligning to TRBD2. Germline loops: CDR1 MNHNS, CDR2 SASEGT. Trimming removed 0 bases from V and 3 bases from J; junction bases left unmatched: 4. CDR3 length: 15 amino acids. The CDR3 loop is CASSEARGGGYEQYF. The CDR3 DNA sequence: TGTGCCAGCAGTGAAGCTCGGGGGGGAGGCTACGAGCAGTACTTC.

This clonotype turned up a few times. This chain links TRBV5-1 with TRBJ1-1; TRBD1 is a possible D gene (5 bases). The CDR3 spans 15 residues. In germline, CDR1 is SGHRS, CDR2 YFSETQ. Trimming cost V 0 bases and J 0 bases, with 9 bases left between them. The chain's CDR3 is CASSLGDSMNTEAFF. The CDR3, as DNA: TGCGCCAGCAGCTTGGGGGACTCCATGAACACTGAAGCTTTCTTT.

This clonotype has a count of ten or more. The chain uses TRBV29-1 and TRBJ1-2, with 7 bases aligning to TRBD1. Germline V gives CDR1 SQVTM, CDR2 ANQGSEA. This CDR3 contains 12 residues. The trim removed 3 bases at V and 3 bases at J, leaving 1 base unmatched. DNA for the CDR3: TGCAGCGTTGAGGGGACAGACTATGGCTACACCTTC. This codes for CSVEGTDYGYTF.

The J gene is TRBJ2-1, the V gene TRBV10-3, with 10 bases that match TRBD2. The V and J ends lost 3 bases and 8 bases, in that order; junction bases with no gene match: 13. Germline CDR1 and CDR2: ENHRY and SYGVKD. This CDR3 is built from 17 residues. The CDR3 protein is CAISDGALAGALDEQFF. CDR3 sequence (DNA): TGTGCCATCAGTGATGGTGCTCTAGCGGGAGCTCTCGATGAGCAGTTCTTC.

V gene TRBV6-5 combines with J gene TRBJ2-6; D could derive from TRBD1 or TRBD2 (6 bases each). CDR1 is MNHEY, CDR2 SVGAGI, per germline. This CDR3 comprises 18 residues. V shed 0 bases and J shed 0 bases, with 12 bases lying between them. CDR3 amino acids: CASSYSRGARSGANVLTF. The CDR3 DNA follows: TGTGCCAGCAGTTACTCGAGGGGGGCCCGCTCTGGGGCCAACGTCCTGACTTTC.

The chain employs TRBV20-1 and TRBJ1-2, with 10 nucleotides matching TRBD1. V dropped 2 bases and J dropped 6; count of bases not matched to a gene: 9. Germline values: CDR1 DFQATT, CDR2 SNEGSKA (reference sequence). This CDR3 comprises 15 residues. The CDR3 bases are TGCAGTGCTAGACTCACCGAGACAGGGGGCAATGGCTACACCTTC. Translation gives CSARLTETGGNGYTF.

The chain recombines TRBV3-1 with TRBJ2-7; 8 bases map to TRBD2. Germline CDR1 and CDR2: LGHDT and YNNKEL (reference sequence). This CDR3 spans 15 amino acids. V dropped 8 bases and J dropped 0; count of bases not matched to a gene: 9. The CDR3 DNA reads TGTGCCAGCGGCGGGGGGAGCGGGAGCTCCTACGAGCAGTACTTC. It translates to CASGGGSGSSYEQYF.